The clone carrying this TCR beta chain was seen more than once but under ten times. No antigen is known for it. Regarding donors, all were healthy bone marrow donors. This sample was included in a study of cytomegalovirus exposure and HLA in healthy donors. The primer mix had 60 Vbeta and 13 Jbeta primers. Only in-frame clones appear in the TCRdb table, and some are missing; sequencing was by immunoSEQ multiplex PCR. The sample comprises under 200,000 clones, 70% to 90% of which are singletons, and around 1.9% rests with the top ten. Losses at the gene ends were 6 bases for V and 4 bases for J; bases not matched to a gene: 5. The V gene's germline CDR1 is MDHEN and CDR2 SYDVKM. The CDR3 covers 13 residues. Study results and limitations: A later analysis reported that several of the most significant clusters appeared to be linked to common viral pathogens, among them Epstein-Barr virus. Among TCR sequences, most were rare, though some public TCRs appeared in many donors. When a later analysis compared HLA-associated TCR beta chains with equally common others, the HLA-associated chains turned out to be more clonally expanded and to have lower generation probabilities.

The receptor comes from a woman younger than 35 in good health and CMV-seronegative. Input material: PBMCs. The chain couples TRBV28 to TRBJ2-5, with 7 bases aligning to TRBD1. DNA for the CDR3: TGTGCCAGCAGCAAGGGGGCAGGAGAGACCCAGTACTTC. Its translation is CASSKGAGETQYF.